This TCR beta chain is drawn from a study of metastatic and nonmetastatic thyroid tumors. Looking at the study overall: It was across blood and tumor or nodule tissue from malignant and benign thyroid patients that repertoires were compared. Study-level results: The reported finding was significantly higher TCR beta diversity in malignant thyroid tumors relative to benign nodules, in blood and tumor.

Not a single patient had been given any form of treatment at any point before undergoing thyroid surgery. The V end was cut by 3 bases, the J end by 4 bases, with 19 bases between. The CDR3 has 17 amino acids. Germline V gene data show CDR1 as SGHDN and CDR2 as FVKESK. MiXCR was used by TCRdb to re-call the PCR reads. The sample lists roughly 30,000 clones, 15% to 20% occurring once. This clone was seen repeatedly, ten times or more. The antigen remains undetermined. V usage is TRBV14 and J usage is TRBJ2-1, with D maybe TRBD2 (7 bases). The sequenced sample consisted of blood. The sequence was obtained from a female donor with papillary thyroid cancer or a benign thyroid nodule (not recorded which). Some clones in this sample may be carry-over from other donors' samples. DNA of the CDR3: TGTGCCAGCAGCCAGGGGGCGGGAGAGAGAGCGTACAATGAGCAGTTCTTC. Residues: CASSQGAGERAYNEQFF.